These T cell receptor beta chains were read from a single sample in a study of blood T cells in healthy people across ages. TCRdb independently ran MiXCR on the 5' RACE reads; one entry per CDR3 protein. This sample has about 730,000 distinct CDR3 sequences, with roughly 47% found just once. Specimen: blood. These receptors all stem from a woman in her sixties or seventies in good health. Both conserved end residues are part of each CDR3. D genes are given only for firm matches. Clone size is stated in some rows and not others, as once, few, many or a class when expanded.

-,TRBD2,TRBV5-1,TRBJ2-1,TGCGCCAGCAGCTTGGACAAGCGGGAGTGGTTCTTC,CASSLDKREWFF
-,-,TRBV20-1,TRBJ2-1,TGCAGTGCTAGAGATTCCAGAAGGAACTACAATGAGCAGTTCTTC,CSARDSRRNYNEQFF
-,-,TRBV20-1,TRBJ1-1,TGCAGTGCTCGCTACACTGAAGCTTTCTTT,CSARYTEAFF
-,-,TRBV28,TRBJ2-1,TGTGCCAGCAGGAGAACAGGAATTTACAATGAGCAGTTCTTC,CASRRTGIYNEQFF
-,TRBD1,TRBV18,TRBJ1-2,TGTGCCAGCTCTCCCGGACAGGACTCGAGCTACACCTTC,CASSPGQDSSYTF
-,-,TRBV5-5,TRBJ1-3,TGTGCCAGCAGCGCCGGGGGGGCTGGAAACACCATATATTTT,CASSAGGAGNTIYF
-,-,TRBV21-1,TRBJ2-1,TGTGCCGGCAGCCCCCCTGAGCAGTTCTTC,CAGSPPEQFF
few,-,TRBV9,TRBJ1-2,TGTGCCAGCAGCAACCTCCGGACTTGGGGCTACACCTTC,CASSNLRTWGYTF
few,TRBD2,TRBV12-3/TRBV12-4,TRBJ2-1,TGTGCCAGCAACACGGGGGGTGAGCAGTTCTTC,CASNTGGEQFF
-,TRBD2,TRBV5-1,TRBJ2-3,TGCGCCAGCACAAGCGGGAGTATTCCAGATACGCAGTATTTT,CASTSGSIPDTQYF
many,-,TRBV20-1,TRBJ2-1,TGCAGTGCTAGACCGTCGTCCAATGAGCAGTTCTTC,CSARPSSNEQFF
many,-,TRBV6-2/TRBV6-3,TRBJ1-2,TGTGCCAGCACGGGGGACACCACGAATGGCTACACCTTC,CASTGDTTNGYTF
-,-,TRBV7-9,TRBJ2-5,TGTGCCAGCAGCTTAGTTCGACAGGAAGAGACCCAGTACTTC,CASSLVRQEETQYF
-,TRBD2,TRBV25-1,TRBJ2-7,TGTGCCAGCAGGGGACTAGCGGGAAGCTACGAGCAGTACTTC,CASRGLAGSYEQYF
few,TRBD1,TRBV7-3,TRBJ1-2,TGTGCCAGCAGCTTAACAGGGGGCGCAGATGGCTACACCTTC,CASSLTGGADGYTF
many,-,TRBV20-1,TRBJ2-5,TGCAGTGCCCACCGAGGGGATTGGGAGACCCAGTACTTC,CSAHRGDWETQYF
-,-,TRBV6-6,TRBJ1-1,TGTGCCAGCAGTTACTCGGCAGTCCGCATGAACACTGAAGCTTTCTTT,CASSYSAVRMNTEAFF
few,-,TRBV3-1,TRBJ2-3,TGTGCCAGCAGCCGTTCAGTGCGAGCACTTAGCACAGATACGCAGTATTTT,CASSRSVRALSTDTQYF
-,-,TRBV7-2,TRBJ1-1,TGTGCCAGCAGCTTAGATGCGAGTTACACTGAAGCTTTCTTT,CASSLDASYTEAFF
-,-,TRBV13,TRBJ1-2,TGTGCCAGCAGCCGAGGGCAGGTACTCTGGAACTATGGCTACACCTTC,CASSRGQVLWNYGYTF
-,-,TRBV12-3/TRBV12-4,TRBJ1-4,TGTGCCAGCACCCGGTCAGGCTCAACTAATGAAAAACTGTTTTTT,CASTRSGSTNEKLFF
-,TRBD2,TRBV20-1,TRBJ2-5,TGCAGTGCTTATATAGCGGGAGGGTTAGAGACCCAGTACTTC,CSAYIAGGLETQYF
-,-,TRBV5-1,TRBJ2-7,TGCGCCAGCAGCTTGACCCAGGATGTCTACGAGCAGTACTTC,CASSLTQDVYEQYF
few,-,TRBV7-3,TRBJ2-3,TGTGCCAGCAGCGATGGACTTAGCACAGATACGCAGTATTTT,CASSDGLSTDTQYF
-,-,TRBV6-6,TRBJ2-5,TGTGCCAGCAGCTCCCAGAGGGCGGAATACCAAGAGACCCAGTACTTC,CASSSQRAEYQETQYF
-,-,TRBV30,TRBJ2-1,TGTGCCTGGACAGTTAGCTCCTACAATGAGCAGTTCTTC,CAWTVSSYNEQFF
many,TRBD2,TRBV4-1,TRBJ2-5,TGCGCCAGCAGCCAAGATCCTAGCGGGGGGGCCCTGGAGACCCAGTACTTC,CASSQDPSGGALETQYF
-,-,TRBV20-1,TRBJ2-1,TGCAGTGCTAGCACGGGTAGTGAGCAGTTCTTC,CSASTGSEQFF
-,TRBD1,TRBV9,TRBJ2-6,TGTGCCAGCCGTCCGGGACAGGGGGTGAGTGGGGCCAACGTCCTGACTTTC,CASRPGQGVSGANVLTF
-,-,TRBV10-3,TRBJ2-1,TGTGCCACCGCAGATAACAATGAGCAGTTCTTC,CATADNNEQFF
-,-,TRBV4-3,TRBJ2-3,TGCGCCAGCAGCCAAGAGGCTAGTGTGGGGTTAGGCACAGATACGCAGTATTTT,CASSQEASVGLGTDTQYF
few,TRBD2,TRBV6-5,TRBJ2-4,TGTGCCAGCAGTTACTCCTCCGGACTAGCGGGAGGGCCGAGAAACATTCAGTACTTC,CASSYSSGLAGGPRNIQYF
-,-,TRBV21-1,TRBJ2-1,TGTGCCAGCAGCAAAGCACTAGCGGGGGCCACCGAGCAGTTCTTC,CASSKALAGATEQFF
-,TRBD1,TRBV29-1,TRBJ1-1,TGCAGCGTTGATGGACAGGGATACACTGAAGCTTTCTTT,CSVDGQGYTEAFF
-,-,TRBV20-1,TRBJ2-3,TGCAGTGCTAGAGATCTACGGTGGGTCACAGATACGCAGTATTTT,CSARDLRWVTDTQYF
-,TRBD2,TRBV20-1,TRBJ2-1,TGCAGTGCTACCTCGACTATGGGCGGGAGGGCCGATGAGCAGTTCTTC,CSATSTMGGRADEQFF
few,TRBD1,TRBV12-3/TRBV12-4,TRBJ1-1,TGTGCCAGCACCTATGGGACAGGCAAGGAAGCTTTCTTT,CASTYGTGKEAFF
few,TRBD1,TRBV7-6,TRBJ1-2,TGTGCCAGCAGCTTAGGGACAGGGGAGGTGGGAGGCTACACCTTC,CASSLGTGEVGGYTF
-,-,TRBV25-1,TRBJ1-1,TGTGCCAGCAGTGGAATAGGGGCCACTGAAGCTTTCTTT,CASSGIGATEAFF
-,TRBD1,TRBV4-2,TRBJ1-2,TGTGCCAGCAGCCAAGGGGATTCCGGGACAGGGGGACGTGGCTACACCTTC,CASSQGDSGTGGRGYTF
-,-,TRBV6-1,TRBJ1-2,TGTGCCAGCAGTGAAGCGTACAGCCTTAACTATGGCTACACCTTC,CASSEAYSLNYGYTF
-,-,TRBV27,TRBJ2-1,TGTGCCAGCAGTGTAATCAGGGCGTATGAGCAGTTCTTC,CASSVIRAYEQFF
few,TRBD2,TRBV6-5,TRBJ2-1,TGTGCCAGCAGTTCGGGATTAGCGGGTGGGGCCAATGAGCAGTTCTTC,CASSSGLAGGANEQFF
-,-,TRBV20-1,TRBJ1-6,TGCAGTGCCTGGGAGACTCCGAATTCACCCCTCCACTTT,CSAWETPNSPLHF
-,-,TRBV7-2,TRBJ2-7,TGTGCCAGCAGCTTAGGGGGCAGTCGCTCCTACAATGAGCAGTACTTC,CASSLGGSRSYNEQYF
-,TRBD2,TRBV10-3,TRBJ2-1,TGTGCCATCAGTGAGTCGAGGCGGGGGGGTGACGATGAGCAGTTCTTC,CAISESRRGGDDEQFF
-,TRBD1,TRBV11-2,TRBJ1-2,TGTGCCAGCAGCCACGGACAGGGTGAGGGTGGCTACACCTTC,CASSHGQGEGGYTF
few,TRBD2,TRBV7-2,TRBJ2-3,TGTGCCAGCAGCTTACTCCAAACGGGACTAGCGGGAGGGCCGACAGATACGCAGTATTTT,CASSLLQTGLAGGPTDTQYF
-,TRBD2,TRBV4-2,TRBJ2-5,TGTGCCAGCAGCCAAGAGCTAGCGGGAGGGCGGGCCAATGAGCAGTACTTC,CASSQELAGGRANEQYF
-,-,TRBV7-9,TRBJ2-1,TGTGCCGGCAACAAGGGGGGCGGGTTAAGCAATGAGCAGTTCTTC,CAGNKGGGLSNEQFF
-,-,TRBV3-1,TRBJ2-1,TGTGCCAGCAGCCAAGAGGCCATCGGTAATGAGCAGTTCTTC,CASSQEAIGNEQFF
-,-,TRBV4-2,TRBJ2-2,TGTGCCAGCAGCCAAGATAGGGCTAGTATGGCCCCCGGGGAGCTGTTTTTT,CASSQDRASMAPGELFF
-,TRBD2,TRBV10-3,TRBJ2-1,TGTGCCATCAGTGAAGCCGGGGAGGGGCTCAATGAGCAGTTCTTC,CAISEAGEGLNEQFF
-,TRBD2,TRBV3-1,TRBJ2-1,TGTGCCGGCAGCGAACCCGGGACTACCAAACGCAATGAGCAGTTCTTC,CAGSEPGTTKRNEQFF